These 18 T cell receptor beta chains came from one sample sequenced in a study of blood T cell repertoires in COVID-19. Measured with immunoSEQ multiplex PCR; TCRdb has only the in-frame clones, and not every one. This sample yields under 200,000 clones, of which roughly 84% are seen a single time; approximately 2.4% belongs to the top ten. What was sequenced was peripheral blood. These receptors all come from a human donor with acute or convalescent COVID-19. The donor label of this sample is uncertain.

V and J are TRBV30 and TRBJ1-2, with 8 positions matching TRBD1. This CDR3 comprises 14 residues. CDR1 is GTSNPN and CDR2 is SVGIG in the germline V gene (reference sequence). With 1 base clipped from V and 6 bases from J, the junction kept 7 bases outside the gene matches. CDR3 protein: CAWSALRTGNGYTF. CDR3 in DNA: TGTGCCTGGAGTGCCCTCCGGACAGGGAATGGCTACACCTTC.

The CDR3 bases are TGTGCCAGCAGCGGCGGGACAGGGTGGGGTAATGAAAAACTGTTTTTT. As protein: CASSGGTGWGNEKLFF. This rearrangement joins TRBV9 to TRBJ1-4; 9 bases line up with TRBD1. Germline V gene sequence: CDR1 SGDLS, CDR2 YYNGEE. The CDR3 length is 16 residues. V gave up 3 bases and J gave up 4 bases; unmatched junction bases: 7.

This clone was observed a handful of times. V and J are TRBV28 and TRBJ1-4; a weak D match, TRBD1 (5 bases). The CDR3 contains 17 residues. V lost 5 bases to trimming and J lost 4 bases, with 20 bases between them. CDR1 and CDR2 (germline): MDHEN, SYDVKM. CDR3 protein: CASSPHPTTAINEKLFF. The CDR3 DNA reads TGTGCCAGCAGTCCTCATCCCACGACAGCGATTAATGAAAAACTGTTTTTT. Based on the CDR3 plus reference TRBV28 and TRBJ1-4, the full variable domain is DVKVTQSSRYLVKRTGEKVFLECVQDMDHENMFWYRQDPGLGLRLIYFSYDVKMKEKGDIPEGYSVSREKKERFSLILESASTNQTSMYLCASSPHPTTAINEKLFFGSGTQLSVL.

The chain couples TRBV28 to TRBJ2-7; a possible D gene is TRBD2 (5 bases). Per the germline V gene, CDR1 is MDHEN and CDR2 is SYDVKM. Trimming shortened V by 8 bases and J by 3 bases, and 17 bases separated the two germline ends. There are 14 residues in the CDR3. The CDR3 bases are TGTGCCAGCGGGCTAAACGGGGTACTCTACGAGCAGTACTTC. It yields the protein CASGLNGVLYEQYF. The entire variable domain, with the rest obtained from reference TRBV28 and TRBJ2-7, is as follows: DVKVTQSSRYLVKRTGEKVFLECVQDMDHENMFWYRQDPGLGLRLIYFSYDVKMKEKGDIPEGYSVSREKKERFSLILESASTNQTSMYLCASGLNGVLYEQYFGPGTRLTVT.

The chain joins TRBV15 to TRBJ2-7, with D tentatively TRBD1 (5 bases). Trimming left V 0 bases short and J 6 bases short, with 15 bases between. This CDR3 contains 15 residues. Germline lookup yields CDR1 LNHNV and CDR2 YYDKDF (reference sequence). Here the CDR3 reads CATSRERRAASEQYF. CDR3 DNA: TGTGCCACCAGCAGAGAACGCAGGGCTGCAAGCGAGCAGTACTTC. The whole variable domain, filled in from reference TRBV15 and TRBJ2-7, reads DAMVIQNPRYQVTQFGKPVTLSCSQTLNHNVMYWYQQKSSQAPKLLFHYYDKDFNNEADTPDNFQSRRPNTSFCFLDIRSPGLGDTAMYLCATSRERRAASEQYFGPGTRLTVT.

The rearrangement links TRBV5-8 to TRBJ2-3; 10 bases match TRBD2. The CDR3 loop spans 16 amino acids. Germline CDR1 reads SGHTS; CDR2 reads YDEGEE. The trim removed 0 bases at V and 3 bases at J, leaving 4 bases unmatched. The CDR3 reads CASSLGAGGFTDTQYF. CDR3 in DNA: TGTGCCAGCAGCTTGGGAGCGGGGGGGTTTACAGATACGCAGTATTTT.

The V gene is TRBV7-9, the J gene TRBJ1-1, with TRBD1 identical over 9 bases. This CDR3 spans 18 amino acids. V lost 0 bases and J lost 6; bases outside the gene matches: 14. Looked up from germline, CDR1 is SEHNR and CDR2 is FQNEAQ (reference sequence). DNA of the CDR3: TGTGCCAGCAGCTTAGCGCTGGCCGGGACAGGGAGGAGCGCTGAAGCTTTCTTT. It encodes CASSLALAGTGRSAEAFF. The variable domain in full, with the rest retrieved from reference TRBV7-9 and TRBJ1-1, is DTGVSQNPRHKITKRGQNVTFRCDPISEHNRLYWYRQTLGQGPEFLTYFQNEAQLEKSRLLSDRFSAERPKGSFSTLEIQRTEQGDSAMYLCASSLALAGTGRSAEAFFGQGTRLTVV.

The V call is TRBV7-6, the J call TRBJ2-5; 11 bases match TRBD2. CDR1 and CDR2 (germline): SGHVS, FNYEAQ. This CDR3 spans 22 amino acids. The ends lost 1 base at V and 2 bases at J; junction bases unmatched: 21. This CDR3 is CASSLDPPGTSGAPRRQETQYF. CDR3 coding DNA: TGTGCCAGCAGCTTAGACCCCCCCGGGACTAGCGGTGCTCCCCGGCGGCAAGAGACCCAGTACTTC.

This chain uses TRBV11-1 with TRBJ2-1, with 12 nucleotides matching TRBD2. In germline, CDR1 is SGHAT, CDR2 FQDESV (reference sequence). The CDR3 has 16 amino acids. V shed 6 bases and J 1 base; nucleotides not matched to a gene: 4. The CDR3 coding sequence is TGTGCCAGCAGTTCACTAGCGGGAGGTTCCTACAATGAGCAGTTCTTC. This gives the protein CASSSLAGGSYNEQFF.

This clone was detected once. DNA of the CDR3: TGTGCCAGCAGCTTGCTCAGGGGAAGGAATGAGCAGTTCTTC. This sequence encodes CASSLLRGRNEQFF. The V call is TRBV5-4, the J call TRBJ2-1; D might be TRBD1 (6 bases). Per the germline V gene, CDR1 is SGHNT and CDR2 is YYREEE (reference sequence). CDR3 length: 14 amino acids. V lost 1 base to trimming and J lost 7 bases, with 12 bases between them.

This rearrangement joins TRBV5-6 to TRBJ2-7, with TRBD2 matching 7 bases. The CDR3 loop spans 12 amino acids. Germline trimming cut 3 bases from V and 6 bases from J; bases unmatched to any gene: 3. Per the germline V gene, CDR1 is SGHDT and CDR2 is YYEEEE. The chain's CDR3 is CASSSPGGEQYF. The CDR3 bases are TGTGCCAGCAGCTCCCCGGGAGGCGAGCAGTACTTC.

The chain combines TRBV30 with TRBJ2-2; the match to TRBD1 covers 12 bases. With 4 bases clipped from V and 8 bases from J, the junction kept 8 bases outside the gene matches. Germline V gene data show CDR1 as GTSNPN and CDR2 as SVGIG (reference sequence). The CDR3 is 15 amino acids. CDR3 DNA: TGTGCCTGGACCCCGGGGACAGGGGGCCGGGGGGAGCTGTTTTTT. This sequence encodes CAWTPGTGGRGELFF.

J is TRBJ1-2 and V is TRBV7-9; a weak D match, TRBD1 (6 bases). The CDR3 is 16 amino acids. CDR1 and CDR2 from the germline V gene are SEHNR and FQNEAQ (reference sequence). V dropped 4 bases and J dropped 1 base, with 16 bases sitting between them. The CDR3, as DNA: TGTGCCAGCAGCTCTCGGGGGGGCGAGGGTAACTATGGCTACACCTTC. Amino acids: CASSSRGGEGNYGYTF.

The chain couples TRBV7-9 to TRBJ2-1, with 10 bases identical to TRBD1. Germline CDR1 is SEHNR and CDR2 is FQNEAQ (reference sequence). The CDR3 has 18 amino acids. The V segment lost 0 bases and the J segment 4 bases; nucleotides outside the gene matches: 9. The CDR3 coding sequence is TGTGCCAGCAGCTTAGCTTCCGGGACAGGGGTCAGGTACAATGAGCAGTTCTTC. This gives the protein CASSLASGTGVRYNEQFF.

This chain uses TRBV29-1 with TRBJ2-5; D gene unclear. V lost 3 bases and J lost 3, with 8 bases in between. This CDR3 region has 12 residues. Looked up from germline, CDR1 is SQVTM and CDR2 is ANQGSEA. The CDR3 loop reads CSVEVREETQYF. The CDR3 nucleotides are TGCAGCGTTGAGGTCCGGGAAGAGACCCAGTACTTC.

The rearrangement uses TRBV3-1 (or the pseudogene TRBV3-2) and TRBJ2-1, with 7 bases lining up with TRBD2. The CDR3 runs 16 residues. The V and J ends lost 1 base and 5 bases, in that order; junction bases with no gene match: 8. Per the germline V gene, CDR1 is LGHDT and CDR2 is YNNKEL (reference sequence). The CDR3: CASSQVGRGGDNEQFF. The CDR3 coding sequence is TGTGCCAGCAGCCAAGTAGGGCGGGGAGGGGACAATGAGCAGTTCTTC.

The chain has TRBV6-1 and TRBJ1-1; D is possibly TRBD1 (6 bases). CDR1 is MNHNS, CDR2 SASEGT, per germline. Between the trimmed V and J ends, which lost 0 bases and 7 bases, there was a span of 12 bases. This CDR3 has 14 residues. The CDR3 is CASSEAPKGGEAFF. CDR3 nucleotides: TGTGCCAGCAGTGAAGCCCCCAAAGGGGGTGAAGCTTTCTTT.

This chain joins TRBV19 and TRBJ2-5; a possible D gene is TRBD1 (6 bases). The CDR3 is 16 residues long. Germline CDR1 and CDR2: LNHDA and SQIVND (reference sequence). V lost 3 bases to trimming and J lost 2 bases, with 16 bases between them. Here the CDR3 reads CASSITGHLGQETQYF. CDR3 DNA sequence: TGTGCCAGTAGTATTACGGGACACTTGGGACAAGAGACCCAGTACTTC.